A selection of T cell receptor beta chains follows, all from one sample in a study of CD8 T cells in ankylosing spondylitis. MiXCR was run by TCRdb on the 5' RACE reads, yielding one entry per CDR3 protein. The sample lists around 300,000 distinct CDR3 sequences; around 20% were seen once. The source material was blood, either unsorted or a sorted T cell fraction (not recorded which). The source is a female donor with ankylosing spondylitis or in good health (not recorded which). Both conserved end residues are part of each CDR3. The order of the fields is CDR3 DNA, CDR3 protein, J gene, clone size, V gene, D gene. A D gene is named only where the DNA matches it firmly. Rows give clone size only sometimes, using once, few, many, or a class for an expanded clone.

CDR3 DNA: TGCAGTGCTAGCCCAGCGGACATAACAGAGACCCAGTACTTC
CDR3 protein: CSASPADITETQYF
J gene: TRBJ2-5
clone size: -
V gene: TRBV20-1
D gene: -

CDR3 DNA: TGTGCCAGCAGCTTAGCGCAGATAGCGGGAGGTGAGCAGTTCTTC
CDR3 protein: CASSLAQIAGGEQFF
J gene: TRBJ2-1
clone size: -
V gene: TRBV7-2
D gene: TRBD2

CDR3 DNA: TGTGCCAGCTGGGAGGGGAATGAGCAGTTCTTC
CDR3 protein: CASWEGNEQFF
J gene: TRBJ2-1
clone size: few
V gene: TRBV6-2/TRBV6-3
D gene: TRBD2

CDR3 DNA: TGCGCCAGCAGCTGGGGCGGGAGGGCCTACGAGCAGTACTTC
CDR3 protein: CASSWGGRAYEQYF
J gene: TRBJ2-7
clone size: -
V gene: TRBV5-1
D gene: TRBD2

CDR3 DNA: TGTGCCAGCAGTCGGGGACCCGATGGAGGGGCCAACGTCCTGACTTTC
CDR3 protein: CASSRGPDGGANVLTF
J gene: TRBJ2-6
clone size: -
V gene: TRBV27
D gene: -

CDR3 DNA: TGTGCCAGCAGCCGATCCCAGACTAACTATGGCTACACCTTC
CDR3 protein: CASSRSQTNYGYTF
J gene: TRBJ1-2
clone size: few
V gene: TRBV3-1
D gene: -

CDR3 DNA: TGTGCCAGCAGCTGGACCGGGACAGGGTCAGAGACCCAGTACTTC
CDR3 protein: CASSWTGTGSETQYF
J gene: TRBJ2-5
clone size: -
V gene: TRBV7-2
D gene: TRBD1

CDR3 DNA: TGTGCCAGCAGCTTAGGCCGCCGGGATGCCTACGAGCAGTACTTC
CDR3 protein: CASSLGRRDAYEQYF
J gene: TRBJ2-7
clone size: -
V gene: TRBV13
D gene: -

CDR3 DNA: TGTGCCAGCAGCGTCGGGACTAGCGGAAACAATGAGCAGTTCTTC
CDR3 protein: CASSVGTSGNNEQFF
J gene: TRBJ2-1
clone size: few
V gene: TRBV7-9
D gene: TRBD2

CDR3 DNA: TGTGCCGTCGGGACAGGTTATTCCTACGAGCAGTACTTC
CDR3 protein: CAVGTGYSYEQYF
J gene: TRBJ2-7
clone size: many
V gene: TRBV10-3
D gene: TRBD1

CDR3 DNA: TGTGCCAGCAGCTTAAGAGTTCGGGCTAGCGGGGACCCAGACGTTTACAATGAGCAGTTCTTC
CDR3 protein: CASSLRVRASGDPDVYNEQFF
J gene: TRBJ2-1
clone size: -
V gene: TRBV11-1
D gene: TRBD2

CDR3 DNA: TGTGCCGCCGGCCGTTCGCGCTACGAGCAGTACTTC
CDR3 protein: CAAGRSRYEQYF
J gene: TRBJ2-7
clone size: -
V gene: TRBV28
D gene: -

CDR3 DNA: TGTGCCAGCAGCCCTGGTGCCCTCTCCTACAATGAGCAGTTCTTC
CDR3 protein: CASSPGALSYNEQFF
J gene: TRBJ2-1
clone size: -
V gene: TRBV11-3
D gene: -

CDR3 DNA: TGTGCCAGCAGCTTACCTACTCTGGGCTTGTACCAAGAGACCCAGTACTTC
CDR3 protein: CASSLPTLGLYQETQYF
J gene: TRBJ2-5
clone size: many
V gene: TRBV7-2
D gene: -

CDR3 DNA: TGTGCCAGCAGTGACAGGGCCTATGGCTACACCTTC
CDR3 protein: CASSDRAYGYTF
J gene: TRBJ1-2
clone size: -
V gene: TRBV12-3/TRBV12-4
D gene: TRBD1

CDR3 DNA: TGCGCCAGCAGCTTGGTTCTTAGGGGGCGATTTGTCTACGAGCAGTACTTC
CDR3 protein: CASSLVLRGRFVYEQYF
J gene: TRBJ2-7
clone size: -
V gene: TRBV5-1
D gene: TRBD1

CDR3 DNA: TGTGCCAGCAGCCAGGGACTTGGGTTCCGAAACACCATATATTTT
CDR3 protein: CASSQGLGFRNTIYF
J gene: TRBJ1-3
clone size: few
V gene: TRBV3-1
D gene: -

CDR3 DNA: TGTGCCAGCAGCTTAGTTGGACTAGCCTACAATGAGCAGTTCTTC
CDR3 protein: CASSLVGLAYNEQFF
J gene: TRBJ2-1
clone size: many
V gene: TRBV7-9
D gene: TRBD2

CDR3 DNA: TGTGCCAGCAGCCTTAATCCCGGGACATCATTTACCCGCACAGATACGCAGTATTTT
CDR3 protein: CASSLNPGTSFTRTDTQYF
J gene: TRBJ2-3
clone size: -
V gene: TRBV11-1
D gene: -

CDR3 DNA: TGTGCCAGCAGCTTATTTAGGGACTCCCTGGAGACCCAGTACTTC
CDR3 protein: CASSLFRDSLETQYF
J gene: TRBJ2-5
clone size: -
V gene: TRBV7-8
D gene: -

CDR3 DNA: TGCGCCAGCAGCCAAGTAGTGCGGAACACTGAAGCTTTCTTT
CDR3 protein: CASSQVVRNTEAFF
J gene: TRBJ1-1
clone size: few
V gene: TRBV4-3
D gene: -

CDR3 DNA: TGTGCCAGCAGTTACCCGCCGGGACCCCCTCGGGGCGAGCAGTACTTC
CDR3 protein: CASSYPPGPPRGEQYF
J gene: TRBJ2-7
clone size: many
V gene: TRBV6-2/TRBV6-3
D gene: -

CDR3 DNA: TGTGCCATCAGTGGAGAAATCGGGACAGGAGATAGGGGGCAGTTCTTC
CDR3 protein: CAISGEIGTGDRGQFF
J gene: TRBJ2-1
clone size: -
V gene: TRBV10-3
D gene: TRBD1

CDR3 DNA: TGTGCCAGCTGGGACAGTATGAGTGAAAAACTGTTTTTT
CDR3 protein: CASWDSMSEKLFF
J gene: TRBJ1-4
clone size: few
V gene: TRBV28
D gene: TRBD1

CDR3 DNA: TGTGCCAGCAGCTTGCCTAGCGGGAAGCAATACGAGCAGTACTTC
CDR3 protein: CASSLPSGKQYEQYF
J gene: TRBJ2-7
clone size: few
V gene: TRBV5-6
D gene: TRBD2

CDR3 DNA: TGTGCCAGCAGTTACTCGCGCCTGAGGGGATCGAACACCGGGGAGCTGTTTTTT
CDR3 protein: CASSYSRLRGSNTGELFF
J gene: TRBJ2-2
clone size: -
V gene: TRBV6-5
D gene: -

CDR3 DNA: TGTGCCAGCAGCCCTACCAAGGGAAACACCATATATTTT
CDR3 protein: CASSPTKGNTIYF
J gene: TRBJ1-3
clone size: few
V gene: TRBV3-1
D gene: -

CDR3 DNA: TGCAGCGCCCGACGGGACACTGAAGCTTTCTTT
CDR3 protein: CSARRDTEAFF
J gene: TRBJ1-1
clone size: many
V gene: TRBV29-1
D gene: -

CDR3 DNA: TGTGCCAGCAGTCGTACCCGGAACACTGAAGCTTTCTTT
CDR3 protein: CASSRTRNTEAFF
J gene: TRBJ1-1
clone size: -
V gene: TRBV12-3/TRBV12-4
D gene: -

CDR3 DNA: TGCAGTGCTAGTTCAAGTGAAAAACTGTTTTTT
CDR3 protein: CSASSSEKLFF
J gene: TRBJ1-4
clone size: few
V gene: TRBV20-1
D gene: -

CDR3 DNA: TGTGCCAGCAGCTTAGCCGTAGGGACTAGCGCTTTCAATGAGCAGTTCTTC
CDR3 protein: CASSLAVGTSAFNEQFF
J gene: TRBJ2-1
clone size: few
V gene: TRBV7-6
D gene: TRBD2

CDR3 DNA: TGTGCCAGCAGTGTGGGGAAACAGGGGAACACTGAAGCTTTCTTT
CDR3 protein: CASSVGKQGNTEAFF
J gene: TRBJ1-1
clone size: -
V gene: TRBV25-1
D gene: -

CDR3 DNA: TGTGCCAGCAGTTCCGGGACAGGGATCGGGGAGCTGTTTTTT
CDR3 protein: CASSSGTGIGELFF
J gene: TRBJ2-2
clone size: few
V gene: TRBV5-6
D gene: TRBD1

CDR3 DNA: TGTGCCAGCAGCTTAGAGCCGGGACTAACCTCTTCCTACGAGCAGTACTTC
CDR3 protein: CASSLEPGLTSSYEQYF
J gene: TRBJ2-7
clone size: few
V gene: TRBV7-6
D gene: TRBD2

CDR3 DNA: TGTGCCAGCAGTTTATCGACAGTAGTCACAGATACGCAGTATTTT
CDR3 protein: CASSLSTVVTDTQYF
J gene: TRBJ2-3
clone size: -
V gene: TRBV27
D gene: -

CDR3 DNA: TGCGCCAGCAGCCAAGGGGCACTAGCGGGATACACCGGGGAGCTGTTTTTT
CDR3 protein: CASSQGALAGYTGELFF
J gene: TRBJ2-2
clone size: -
V gene: TRBV4-3
D gene: TRBD2

CDR3 DNA: TGTGCCAGCAGTTTAGACCTTTACGAAGCTTTCTTT
CDR3 protein: CASSLDLYEAFF
J gene: TRBJ1-1
clone size: many
V gene: TRBV12-3/TRBV12-4
D gene: -

CDR3 DNA: TGTGCCAGCAGCCTCACTAGCGGGAGAAACAATGAGCAGTTCTTC
CDR3 protein: CASSLTSGRNNEQFF
J gene: TRBJ2-1
clone size: many
V gene: TRBV7-2
D gene: TRBD2

CDR3 DNA: TGTGCCAGCAGTAGTACAGGGGACCAAGAGACCCAGTACTTC
CDR3 protein: CASSSTGDQETQYF
J gene: TRBJ2-5
clone size: once
V gene: TRBV2
D gene: TRBD1

CDR3 DNA: TGCAGTGCTAGGGGGACACGCCATACCCCCCGTAGCACAGATACGCAGTATTTT
CDR3 protein: CSARGTRHTPRSTDTQYF
J gene: TRBJ2-3
clone size: -
V gene: TRBV20-1
D gene: -

CDR3 DNA: TGTGCCAGTTCCCGGGCGAATGGGGAAAAACTGTTTTTT
CDR3 protein: CASSRANGEKLFF
J gene: TRBJ1-4
clone size: few
V gene: TRBV6-5
D gene: -

CDR3 DNA: TGCAGTGCACAGGAGGGGCCTAATCAGCCCCAGCATTTT
CDR3 protein: CSAQEGPNQPQHF
J gene: TRBJ1-5
clone size: many
V gene: TRBV20-1
D gene: -

CDR3 DNA: TGTGCCATCAGTGAGTCTGTAGCCTCAGGGAACCGAGGCTACACCTTC
CDR3 protein: CAISESVASGNRGYTF
J gene: TRBJ1-2
clone size: -
V gene: TRBV10-3
D gene: -

CDR3 DNA: TGTGCCAGTAATGAGAGGGTAGCGGGAGGTAATGAGCAGTTCTTC
CDR3 protein: CASNERVAGGNEQFF
J gene: TRBJ2-1
clone size: -
V gene: TRBV19
D gene: TRBD2

CDR3 DNA: TGTGCCAGCAGCTCCCCGGGGCCCACGGGACAGGGGAATATGGGCAAAAACATTCAGTACTTC
CDR3 protein: CASSSPGPTGQGNMGKNIQYF
J gene: TRBJ2-4
clone size: -
V gene: TRBV5-4
D gene: TRBD1

CDR3 DNA: TGCAGTGCTAGACAGGGGGTAGATCAGCCCCAGCATTTT
CDR3 protein: CSARQGVDQPQHF
J gene: TRBJ1-5
clone size: few
V gene: TRBV20-1
D gene: TRBD1

CDR3 DNA: TGCGCCAGCAGCTTGGTTGGGAAGCCGTACCAAGAGACCCAGTACTTC
CDR3 protein: CASSLVGKPYQETQYF
J gene: TRBJ2-5
clone size: -
V gene: TRBV5-1
D gene: -

CDR3 DNA: TGCAGCGCCCAACTAGCGGGGGAACCCCCCGAGCAGTACTTC
CDR3 protein: CSAQLAGEPPEQYF
J gene: TRBJ2-7
clone size: few
V gene: TRBV29-1
D gene: TRBD2

CDR3 DNA: TGTGCCAGCAGTGCGACCGTCTTCAGATCCGGGGCTCCGCGGAATGAGCAGTTCTTC
CDR3 protein: CASSATVFRSGAPRNEQFF
J gene: TRBJ2-1
clone size: -
V gene: TRBV6-1
D gene: -

CDR3 DNA: TGCGCCAGCAGTGAGCCGGGACAGGGCCAAGAGACCCAGTACTTC
CDR3 protein: CASSEPGQGQETQYF
J gene: TRBJ2-5
clone size: -
V gene: TRBV10-1
D gene: TRBD1

CDR3 DNA: TGTGCCAGCAGCTTTCAGGGGGCTGGGGCCAACGTCCTGACTTTC
CDR3 protein: CASSFQGAGANVLTF
J gene: TRBJ2-6
clone size: few
V gene: TRBV27
D gene: TRBD1

CDR3 DNA: TGTGCCAGCAATCATCAGGGGACTTCCTACGAGCAGTACTTC
CDR3 protein: CASNHQGTSYEQYF
J gene: TRBJ2-7
clone size: many
V gene: TRBV6-8
D gene: -